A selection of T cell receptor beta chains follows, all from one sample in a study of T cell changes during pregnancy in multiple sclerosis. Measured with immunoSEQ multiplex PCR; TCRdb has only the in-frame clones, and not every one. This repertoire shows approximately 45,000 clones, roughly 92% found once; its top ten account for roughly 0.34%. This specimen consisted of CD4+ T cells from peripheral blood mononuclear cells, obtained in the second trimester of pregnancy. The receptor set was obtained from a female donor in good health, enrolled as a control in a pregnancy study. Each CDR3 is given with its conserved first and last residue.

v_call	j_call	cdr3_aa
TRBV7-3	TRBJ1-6	CASSFGTANSPLHF
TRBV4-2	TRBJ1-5	CASSQGTGDSNQPQHF
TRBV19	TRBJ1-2	CASSIATPLQGYGYTF
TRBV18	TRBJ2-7	CASSNSGTDSYEQYF
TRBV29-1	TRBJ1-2	CSASADRGQGYTF
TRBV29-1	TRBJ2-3	CSVEEGGTDTQYF
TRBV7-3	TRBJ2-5	CASSRTVKETQYF
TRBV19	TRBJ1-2	CASSIDTTQGHYGYTF
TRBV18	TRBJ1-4	CASSPPNNEKLFF
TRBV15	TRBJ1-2	CATSRAPTTGFEGYTF
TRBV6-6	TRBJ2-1	CASSVNGGSYNEQFF
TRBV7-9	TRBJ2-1	CASSLLRGSYNEQFF
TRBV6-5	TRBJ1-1	CASSHRGPNTEAFF
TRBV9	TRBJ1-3	CASGSRNTIYF
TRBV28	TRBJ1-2	CASSSGGGRANYGYTF
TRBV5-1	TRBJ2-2	CASSLRQGQNTGELFF
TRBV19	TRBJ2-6	CASNTIEAGANVLTF
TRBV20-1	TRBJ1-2	CSASPSQGYTF
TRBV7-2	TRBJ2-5	CASSLSQRGAIETQYF
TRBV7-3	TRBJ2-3	CASSLGPSGGADTQYF
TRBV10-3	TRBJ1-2	CAISDPANYGYTF
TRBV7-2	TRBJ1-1	CASSLSRTGEAFF
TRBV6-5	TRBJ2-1	CASSYGAGANNEQFF
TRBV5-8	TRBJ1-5	CASSFWGGQSNQPQHF
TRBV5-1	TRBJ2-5	CASSLPLGLAGGSETQYF
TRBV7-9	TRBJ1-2	CASTVARDYGYTF
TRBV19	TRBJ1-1	CASSIKGGAFF
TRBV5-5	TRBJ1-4	CASSPGQGRNEKLFF
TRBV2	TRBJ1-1	CASSPMTANTEAFF
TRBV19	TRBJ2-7	CASSIGGQTGSSSYEQYF
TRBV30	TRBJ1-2	CAWSVRSGTGRRDYGYTF
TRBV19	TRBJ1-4	CASSIRGGTNEKLFF
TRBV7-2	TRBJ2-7	CASSTAAQAYEQYF
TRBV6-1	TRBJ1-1	CASRILDTNTEAFF
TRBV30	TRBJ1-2	CAWRLGQGDYGYTF
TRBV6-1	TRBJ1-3	CASSDLGNTIYF
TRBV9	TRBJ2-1	CASSVETYNEQFF
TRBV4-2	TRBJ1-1	CASSQDRGANTEAFF
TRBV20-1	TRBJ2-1	CSAPIRVARFF
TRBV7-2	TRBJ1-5	CASSSLGRYNISNQPQHF
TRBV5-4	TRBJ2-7	CASSLAYTSGTTYEQYF
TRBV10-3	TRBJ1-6	CAISDLYNSPLHF
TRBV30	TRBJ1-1	CAWSVTLPGRAFF
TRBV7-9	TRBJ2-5	CASSHTASGVGETQYF
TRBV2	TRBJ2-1	CASRQEQGAYNEQFF
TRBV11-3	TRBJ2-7	CASSLESGVSYEQYF
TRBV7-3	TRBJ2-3	CASSSFPGLAGGSYNTQYF
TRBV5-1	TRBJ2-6	CASSLAGQGASSGANVLTF